The clone carrying this T cell receptor (beta chain) has just one count. Authors' methods: From reference gene primer amplification, estimates of nucleated cell counts were derived. Libraries were prepared by immunoSEQ multiplex PCR; TCRdb keeps only in-frame clonotypes and omits some of them. V, J and clone size are taken as reported in that table, and D and trimming were inferred from the DNA itself. Among some 120,000 clones listed, around 80% were seen once. Germline lookup yields CDR1 SNHLY and CDR2 FYNNEI. CDR3 size: 14 residues. V lost 7 bases and J lost 8; bases outside the gene matches: 5. The sample originates from a study of blood T cell repertoires in COVID-19. About the study: COVID-19 samples, acute and convalescent, were from the United States, Italy and Spain.

The sample was peripheral blood. This sequence originates from a young man with COVID-19, enrolled during active disease. The rearrangement joins TRBV2 to TRBJ1-6, with TRBD1 matching 10 bases. The CDR3 loop reads CASMTGQGYSPLHF. The CDR3 DNA is TGTGCCAGCATGACGGGACAGGGGTATTCACCCCTCCACTTT.